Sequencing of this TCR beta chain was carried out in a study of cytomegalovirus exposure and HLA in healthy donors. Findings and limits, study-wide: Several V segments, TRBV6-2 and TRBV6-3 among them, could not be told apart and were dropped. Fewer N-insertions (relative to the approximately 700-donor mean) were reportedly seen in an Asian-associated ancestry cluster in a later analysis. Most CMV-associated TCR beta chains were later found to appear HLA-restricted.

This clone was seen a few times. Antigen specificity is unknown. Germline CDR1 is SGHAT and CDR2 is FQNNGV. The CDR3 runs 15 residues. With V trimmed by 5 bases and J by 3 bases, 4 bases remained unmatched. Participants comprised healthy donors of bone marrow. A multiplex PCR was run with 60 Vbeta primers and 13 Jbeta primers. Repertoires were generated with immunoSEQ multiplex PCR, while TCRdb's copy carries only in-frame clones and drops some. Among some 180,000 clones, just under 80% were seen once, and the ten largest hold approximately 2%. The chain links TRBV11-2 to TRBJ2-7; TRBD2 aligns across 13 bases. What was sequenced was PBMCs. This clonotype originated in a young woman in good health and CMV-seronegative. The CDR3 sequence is CASSAGTSGDYEQYF. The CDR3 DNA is TGTGCCAGCAGCGCCGGGACTAGCGGGGACTACGAGCAGTACTTC. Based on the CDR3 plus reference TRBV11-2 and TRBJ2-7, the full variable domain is EAGVAQSPRYKIIEKRQSVAFWCNPISGHATLYWYQQILGQGPKLLIQFQNNGVVDDSQLPKDRFSAERLKGVDSTLKIQPAKLEDSAVYLCASSAGTSGDYEQYFGPGTRLTVT.